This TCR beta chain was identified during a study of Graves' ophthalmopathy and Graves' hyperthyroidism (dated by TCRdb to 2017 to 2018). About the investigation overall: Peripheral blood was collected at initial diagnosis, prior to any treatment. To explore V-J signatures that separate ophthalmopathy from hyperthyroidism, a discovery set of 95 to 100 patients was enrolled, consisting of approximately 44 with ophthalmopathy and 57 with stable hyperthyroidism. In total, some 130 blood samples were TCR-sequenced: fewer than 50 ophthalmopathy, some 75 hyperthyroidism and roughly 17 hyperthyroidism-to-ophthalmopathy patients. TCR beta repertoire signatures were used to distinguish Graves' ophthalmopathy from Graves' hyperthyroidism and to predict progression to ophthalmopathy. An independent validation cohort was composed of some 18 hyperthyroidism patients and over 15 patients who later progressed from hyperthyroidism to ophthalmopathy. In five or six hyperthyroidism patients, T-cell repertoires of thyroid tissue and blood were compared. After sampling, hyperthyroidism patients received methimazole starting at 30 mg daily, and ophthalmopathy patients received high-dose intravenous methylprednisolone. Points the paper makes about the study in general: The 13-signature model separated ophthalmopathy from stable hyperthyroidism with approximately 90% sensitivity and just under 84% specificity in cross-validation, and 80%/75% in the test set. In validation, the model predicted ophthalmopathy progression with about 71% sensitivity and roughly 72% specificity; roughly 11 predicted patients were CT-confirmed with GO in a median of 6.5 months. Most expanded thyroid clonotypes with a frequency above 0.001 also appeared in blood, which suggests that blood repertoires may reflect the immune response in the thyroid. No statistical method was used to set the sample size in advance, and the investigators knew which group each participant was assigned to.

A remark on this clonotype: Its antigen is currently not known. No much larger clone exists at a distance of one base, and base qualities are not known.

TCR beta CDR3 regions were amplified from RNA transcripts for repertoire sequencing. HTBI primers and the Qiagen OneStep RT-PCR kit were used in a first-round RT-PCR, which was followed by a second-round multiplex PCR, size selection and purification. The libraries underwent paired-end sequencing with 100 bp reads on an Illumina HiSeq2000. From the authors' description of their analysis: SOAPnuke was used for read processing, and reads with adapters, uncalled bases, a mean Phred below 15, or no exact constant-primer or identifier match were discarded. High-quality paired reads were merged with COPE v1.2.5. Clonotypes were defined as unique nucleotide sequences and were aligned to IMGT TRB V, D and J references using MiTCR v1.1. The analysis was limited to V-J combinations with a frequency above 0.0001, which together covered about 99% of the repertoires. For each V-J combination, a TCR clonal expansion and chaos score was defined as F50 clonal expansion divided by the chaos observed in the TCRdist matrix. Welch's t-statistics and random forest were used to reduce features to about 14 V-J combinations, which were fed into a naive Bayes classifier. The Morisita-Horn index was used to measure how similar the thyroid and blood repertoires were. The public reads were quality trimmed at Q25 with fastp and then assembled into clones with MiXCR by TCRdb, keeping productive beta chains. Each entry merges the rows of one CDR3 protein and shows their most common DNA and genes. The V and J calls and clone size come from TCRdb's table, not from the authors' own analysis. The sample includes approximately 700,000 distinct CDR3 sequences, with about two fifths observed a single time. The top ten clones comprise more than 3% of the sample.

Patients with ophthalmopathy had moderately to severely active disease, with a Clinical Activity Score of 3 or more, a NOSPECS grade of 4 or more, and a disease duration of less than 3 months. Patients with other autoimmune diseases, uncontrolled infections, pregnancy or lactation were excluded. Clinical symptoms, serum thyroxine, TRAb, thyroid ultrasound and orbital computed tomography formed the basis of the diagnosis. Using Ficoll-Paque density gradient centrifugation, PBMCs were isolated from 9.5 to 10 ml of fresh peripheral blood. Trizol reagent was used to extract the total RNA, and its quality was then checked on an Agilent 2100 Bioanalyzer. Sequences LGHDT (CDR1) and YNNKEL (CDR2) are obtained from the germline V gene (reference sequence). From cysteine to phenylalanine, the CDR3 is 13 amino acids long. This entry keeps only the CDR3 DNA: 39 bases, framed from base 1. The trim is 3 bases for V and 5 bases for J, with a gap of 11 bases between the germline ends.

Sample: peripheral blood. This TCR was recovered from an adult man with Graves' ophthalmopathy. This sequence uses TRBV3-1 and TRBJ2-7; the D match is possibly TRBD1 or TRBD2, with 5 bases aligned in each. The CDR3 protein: CASSQRGPNEQYF. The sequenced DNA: TGTGCCAGCAGCCAGAGGGGCCCCAACGAGCAGTACTTC.